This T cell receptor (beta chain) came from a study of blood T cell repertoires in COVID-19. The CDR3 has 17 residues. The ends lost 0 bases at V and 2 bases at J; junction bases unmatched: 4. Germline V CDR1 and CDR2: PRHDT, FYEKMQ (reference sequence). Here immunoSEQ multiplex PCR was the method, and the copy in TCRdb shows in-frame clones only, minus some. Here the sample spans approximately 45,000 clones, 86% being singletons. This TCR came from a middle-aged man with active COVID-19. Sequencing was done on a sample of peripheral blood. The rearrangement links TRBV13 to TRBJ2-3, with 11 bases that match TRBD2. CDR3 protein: CASSLGLAGGITDTQYF. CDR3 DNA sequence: TGTGCCAGCAGCTTAGGATTAGCGGGAGGGATCACAGATACGCAGTATTTT. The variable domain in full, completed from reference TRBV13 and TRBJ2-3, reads AAGVIQSPRHLIKEKRETATLKCYPIPRHDTVYWYQQGPGQDPQFLISFYEKMQSDKGSIPDRFSAQQFSDYHSELNMSSLELGDSALYFCASSLGLAGGITDTQYFGPGTRLTVL.